The 8 T cell receptor beta chains below were found in one sample sequenced in a study of T-cell memory formation after mild COVID-19. One entry per CDR3 protein, called by TCRdb with MiXCR from the 5' RACE reads. This sample carries roughly 300,000 distinct CDR3 sequences, about an eighth of them seen once, and the ten largest clones take roughly 20%. The sequencing input was PBMCs or a T cell subset sorted from them (not recorded which). Every receptor here comes from a young man who had mild COVID-19 (a few samples of this study predate the infection). Cell type and time point are not known.

The chain uses TRBV15 and TRBJ2-5, with TRBD2 matching 7 bases. The CDR3 loop spans 14 amino acids. Trimming at V came to 4 bases and at J to 5 bases, leaving 7 bases not matched to a gene. Germline V CDR1 and CDR2: LNHNV, YYDKDF (reference sequence). CDR3 loop: CATSIWGGDETQYF. DNA for the CDR3: TGTGCCACCAGCATCTGGGGGGGGGATGAGACCCAGTACTTC.

There are a few counts of this clonotype. The chain employs TRBV5-4 and TRBJ2-1; 11 bases agree with TRBD2. This CDR3 contains 16 residues. Unmatched junction bases numbered 8, after V lost 4 bases and J lost 5 bases. Germline values: CDR1 SGHNT, CDR2 YYREEE (reference sequence). Written as DNA, the CDR3 is TGTGCCAGCAGCACCCCGACTAGCGGGGAAGACAATGAGCAGTTCTTC. Translated: CASSTPTSGEDNEQFF.

The rearrangement uses TRBV11-1 and TRBJ1-5, with 8 nucleotides matching TRBD1. This CDR3 spans 18 amino acids. V lost 8 bases, J lost 6 bases, and 21 bases stayed unmatched. Germline V gene sequence: CDR1 SGHAT, CDR2 FQDESV (reference sequence). CDR3 protein: CASRVPVGQASGIQPQHF. Here the CDR3 DNA reads TGTGCCAGCCGAGTCCCGGTGGGACAGGCCTCGGGGATTCAGCCCCAGCATTTT.

This clonotype was recorded once. This chain uses TRBV18 with TRBJ2-7; TRBD1 agrees at 9 bases. J lost 8 bases, V lost 1 base, and 3 bases had no gene match. CDR1 and CDR2 (germline): KGHSH, LQKENI. The CDR3 runs 13 residues. The DNA of the CDR3 is TGTGCCAGCTCACCACGGACAGGGGAGAAGCAGTACGTC. Translated, it gives CASSPRTGEKQYV.

V gene TRBV11-2 combines with J gene TRBJ2-1; 16 bases are shared with TRBD2. V lost 6 bases and J lost 7; bases outside the gene matches: 21. Germline V gene lookup returns CDR1 SGHAT and CDR2 FQNNGV. This CDR3 spans 21 amino acids. The DNA of the CDR3 is TGTGCCAGCAGTCGACTCCCGGGACTAGCGGGGGGGGCCAGTTTAGAGAATGAGCAGTTCTTC. Protein product: CASSRLPGLAGGASLENEQFF.

This clonotype has just a few counts. The chain has TRBV6-5 and TRBJ1-4; no clear D gene. Germline loops: CDR1 MNHEY, CDR2 SVGAGI. The CDR3 runs to 15 residues. The V end was cut by 6 bases, the J end by 0 bases, with 11 bases between. The CDR3 DNA is TGTGCCAGCAGCCCCCTCGACCCAACTAATGAAAAACTGTTTTTT. It translates to CASSPLDPTNEKLFF.

This clonotype was counted a few times. The chain is built from TRBV24-1 and TRBJ2-3; 12 bases are shared with TRBD2. Germline assignment: CDR1 KGHDR and CDR2 SFDVKD. CDR3 length: 18 amino acids. Germline trimming cut 6 bases from V and 1 base from J; bases unmatched to any gene: 10. CDR3 in DNA: TGTGCCACCAGTAACGGACTAGCGGGGACTAGTGGCACAGATACGCAGTATTTT. Encoded protein: CATSNGLAGTSGTDTQYF.

The chain combines TRBV6-5 with TRBJ2-5; D is perhaps TRBD1 or TRBD2 (5 bases each). V was clipped by 5 bases and J by 0 bases, with 16 bases between them. The CDR3 covers 16 residues. Looked up from germline, CDR1 is MNHEY and CDR2 is SVGAGI. CDR3 amino acids: CASSGTGSFYQETQYF. The DNA of the CDR3 is TGTGCCAGCAGTGGGACCGGCAGCTTTTACCAAGAGACCCAGTACTTC.